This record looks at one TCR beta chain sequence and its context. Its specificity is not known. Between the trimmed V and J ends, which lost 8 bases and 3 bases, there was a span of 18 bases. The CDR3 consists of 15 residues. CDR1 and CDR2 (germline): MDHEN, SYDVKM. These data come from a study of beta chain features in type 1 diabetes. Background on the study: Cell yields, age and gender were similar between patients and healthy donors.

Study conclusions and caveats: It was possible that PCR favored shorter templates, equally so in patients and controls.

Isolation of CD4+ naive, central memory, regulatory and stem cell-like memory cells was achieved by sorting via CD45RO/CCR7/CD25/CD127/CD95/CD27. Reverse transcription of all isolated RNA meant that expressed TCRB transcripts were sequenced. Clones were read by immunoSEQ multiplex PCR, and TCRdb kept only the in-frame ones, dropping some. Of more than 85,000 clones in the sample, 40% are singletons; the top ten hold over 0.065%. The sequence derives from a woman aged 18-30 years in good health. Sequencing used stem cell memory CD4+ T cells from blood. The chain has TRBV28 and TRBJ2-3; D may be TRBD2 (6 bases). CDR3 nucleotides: TGTGCCAGCCCAAATCGCGGGAAAAGAACAGATACGCAGTATTTT. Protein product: CASPNRGKRTDTQYF. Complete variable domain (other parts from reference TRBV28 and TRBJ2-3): DVKVTQSSRYLVKRTGEKVFLECVQDMDHENMFWYRQDPGLGLRLIYFSYDVKMKEKGDIPEGYSVSREKKERFSLILESASTNQTSMYLCASPNRGKRTDTQYFGPGTRLTVL.